Each of the 8 T cell receptor beta chains below was sequenced from the same sample in a study of T cells after yellow fever vaccination (dated by TCRdb to between 2019 and 2020). The sample's treatment or condition, from its label and the paper: live attenuated yellow fever vaccine strain. Library preparation used 5' RACE. Sequencing took place on an Illumina HiSeq 2500. TCRdb reran the public reads through fastp at Q25 and MiXCR, keeping productive beta chains. Rows merge per CDR3 protein into single entries with the most common DNA and genes. The sample yields around 550,000 distinct CDR3 sequences; under 25% were counted once. The top ten hold 14% of the sample. Sequencing used PBMCs, obtained 15 days after the yellow fever booster vaccination. These receptors were obtained from a man between 25 and 39 years old who received the YFV17D yellow fever vaccine.

At least ten counts were recorded for this clonotype. The V gene is TRBV4-3, the J gene TRBJ2-3, with TRBD2 matching 11 bases. The CDR3 extends over 15 amino acids. Germline loops: CDR1 LGHNA, CDR2 YSLEER. The V segment lost 6 bases and the J segment 4 bases; nucleotides outside the gene matches: 6. As DNA, the CDR3 is TGCGCCAGCAGACACACTAGCGGGAGATCAGATACGCAGTATTTT. Protein sequence: CASRHTSGRSDTQYF.

This sequence joins TRBV25-1 and TRBJ2-7; TRBD1 matches at 7 bases. Germline CDR1 is MGHDK and CDR2 is SYGVNS. This CDR3 contains 15 residues. Trimming at V came to 4 bases and at J to 0 bases, leaving 6 bases not matched to a gene. CDR3 DNA sequence: TGTGCCAGCAGTGGGGGGCGACAGGGCTCCTACGAGCAGTACTTC. It is translated as CASSGGRQGSYEQYF.

The rearrangement joins TRBV14 to TRBJ2-7, with a possible D match to TRBD1 (6 bases). Germline V gene lookup returns CDR1 SGHDN and CDR2 FVKESK. Between the trimmed V and J ends, which lost 0 bases and 3 bases, there was a span of 12 bases. This CDR3 is built from 15 residues. CDR3 in DNA: TGTGCCAGCAGCCAAGACAGGGGCCCACTCTACGAGCAGTACTTC. It yields the protein CASSQDRGPLYEQYF. Using reference TRBV14 and TRBJ2-7 for the parts outside the CDR3, the full variable domain is EAGVTQFPSHSVIEKGQTVTLRCDPISGHDNLYWYRRVMGKEIKFLLHFVKESKQDESGMPNNRFLAERTGGTYSTLKVQPAELEDSGVYFCASSQDRGPLYEQYFGPGTRLTVT.

In this sample, this clonotype turned up a few times. The V call is TRBV5-1, the J call TRBJ1-1; 7 bases match TRBD1. CDR1 and CDR2 (germline): SGHRS, YFSETQ. The CDR3 consists of 14 residues. V shed 7 bases and J 4 bases; nucleotides not matched to a gene: 10. CDR3 sequence (DNA): TGCGCCAGCGAGAGGGGGCCTTTAGGCACTGAAGCTTTCTTT. It specifies CASERGPLGTEAFF.

The chain recombines TRBV12-3 or TRBV12-4 with TRBJ2-2; D not resolved. The CDR3 covers 14 residues. V dropped 2 bases and J dropped 7 bases, with 11 bases sitting between them. This CDR3 reads CASSLQSGVGELFF. The CDR3 DNA reads as TGTGCCAGCAGTTTACAGTCGGGCGTCGGGGAGCTGTTTTTT.

The CDR3 reads CASSATSGNSDTQYF. The CDR3, as DNA: TGTGCCAGCAGCGCCACTAGCGGGAACTCAGATACGCAGTATTTT. The chain joins TRBV7-2 to TRBJ2-3, with 10 bases fitting TRBD2. The CDR3 consists of 15 residues. Trimming took 5 bases from V and 4 from J; bases not matched to a gene: 6. Germline V lookup: CDR1 SGHTA, CDR2 FQGNSA.

A few counts support this clonotype. This chain connects TRBV20-1 to TRBJ2-3, with D unclear. This CDR3 spans 15 amino acids. Trimming took off 4 bases at V and 1 base at J, with 15 bases between the two ends. Germline V gene sequence: CDR1 DFQATT, CDR2 SNEGSKA (reference sequence). The CDR3 DNA reads TGCAGTGCTACCGGAAAGCGACGCGGCACAGATACGCAGTATTTT. It is translated as CSATGKRRGTDTQYF.

The chain is built from TRBV5-1 and TRBJ2-1, with TRBD2 matching over 8 bases. CDR3 size: 16 residues. Trimming at V came to 4 bases and at J to 7 bases, leaving 13 bases not matched to a gene. CDR1 SGHRS and CDR2 YFSETQ come from the germline V gene. Written as DNA, the CDR3 is TGCGCCAGCAGCGGTACAACTAGCGGCACTGGAAATGAGCAGTTCTTC. It specifies CASSGTTSGTGNEQFF.